This T cell receptor (beta chain) was identified during a study of long-term antiretroviral therapy in people with HIV. The CDR3 spans 14 residues. Germline loops: CDR1 SGHDT, CDR2 YYEEEE. Between the trimmed V and J ends, which lost 0 bases and 4 bases, there was a span of 10 bases. Researchers ran immunoSEQ v3.0 at survey level. Repertoires were generated with immunoSEQ multiplex PCR, while TCRdb's copy carries only in-frame clones and drops some. The table records around 21,000 clones, around 84% of them present only once. The TCR comes from a young woman with HIV. The specimen comprised unsorted PBMCs, sampled 0.2 years after starting antiretroviral therapy. The chain is built from TRBV5-6 and TRBJ2-5; TRBD1 might be the D (5 bases). The CDR3 nucleotides read TGTGCCAGCAGCTTGGTCACCAGGGCAGAGACCCAGTACTTC. It is translated as CASSLVTRAETQYF.